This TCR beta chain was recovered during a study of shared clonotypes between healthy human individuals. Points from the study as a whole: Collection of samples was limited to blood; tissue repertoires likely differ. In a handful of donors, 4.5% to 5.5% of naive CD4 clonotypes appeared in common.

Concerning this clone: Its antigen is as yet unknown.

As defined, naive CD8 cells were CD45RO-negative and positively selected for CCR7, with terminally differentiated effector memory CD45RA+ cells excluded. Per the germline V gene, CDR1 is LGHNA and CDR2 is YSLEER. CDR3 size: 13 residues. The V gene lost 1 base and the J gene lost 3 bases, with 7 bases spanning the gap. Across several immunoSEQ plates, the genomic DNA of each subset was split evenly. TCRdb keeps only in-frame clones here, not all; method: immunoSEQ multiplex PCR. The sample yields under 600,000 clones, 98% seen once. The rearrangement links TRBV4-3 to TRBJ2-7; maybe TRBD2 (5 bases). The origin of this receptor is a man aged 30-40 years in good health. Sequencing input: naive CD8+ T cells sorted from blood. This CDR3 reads CASSQGTYYEQYF. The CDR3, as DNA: TGCGCCAGCAGCCAAGGGACTTACTACGAGCAGTACTTC.